One sample yielded the 3 T cell receptor beta chains listed below, sequenced in a study of blood T cell repertoires in COVID-19. Measured with immunoSEQ multiplex PCR; TCRdb has only the in-frame clones, and not every one. The table lists about 44,000 clones, 88% of them singletons. What was sequenced was peripheral blood. Receptors originate from a woman in her forties with acute or convalescent COVID-19.

In its sample, this clone was seen a few times. The chain links TRBV10-1 to TRBJ2-3; 10 nucleotides match TRBD2. The V gene end was trimmed by 6 bases and the J gene end by 4 bases; junction bases not matched to a gene: 7. CDR1 is WNHNN, CDR2 SYGVQD, per germline (reference sequence). The CDR3 runs to 15 residues. CDR3 DNA sequence: TGCGCCAGCAGCCCCGGGACTAGCGATTCAGATACGCAGTATTTT. Translation: CASSPGTSDSDTQYF.

V and J are TRBV19 and TRBJ2-1; a possible D gene is TRBD2 (6 bases). Germline CDR1 and CDR2: LNHDA and SQIVND (reference sequence). V gave up 1 base and J gave up 11 bases, with 12 bases separating them. This CDR3 is built from 13 residues. DNA of the CDR3: TGTGCCAGTAGTATAGGTCGGGGGTATAAGCAGTTCTTC. Its translation is CASSIGRGYKQFF. Using reference TRBV19 and TRBJ2-1 for the parts outside the CDR3, the full variable domain is DGGITQSPKYLFRKEGQNVTLSCEQNLNHDAMYWYRQDPGQGLRLIYYSQIVNDFQKGDIAEGYSVSREKKESFPLTVTSAQKNPTAFYLCASSIGRGYKQFFGPGTRLTVL.

This rearrangement joins TRBV28 to TRBJ1-4, with TRBD1 matching over 7 bases. The CDR3 consists of 15 residues. V shed 4 bases and J 8 bases; nucleotides not matched to a gene: 10. Germline V lookup: CDR1 MDHEN, CDR2 SYDVKM. DNA for the CDR3: TGTGCCAGCAGTTACGCGGCAGGGGGGAGGGAAAAACTGTTTTTT. It codes for CASSYAAGGREKLFF. Using reference TRBV28 and TRBJ1-4 for the parts outside the CDR3, the full variable domain is DVKVTQSSRYLVKRTGEKVFLECVQDMDHENMFWYRQDPGLGLRLIYFSYDVKMKEKGDIPEGYSVSREKKERFSLILESASTNQTSMYLCASSYAAGGREKLFFGSGTQLSVL.